The clone carrying this T cell receptor beta chain showed up many times. This sample's time point: newly diagnosed GD, antithyroid drugs for less than 3 months. PBMC-extracted RNA yielded the TCR library. This entry is derived from a study of regulatory T cells in long-lasting Graves disease. Sequencing libraries for TCR beta were prepared with iRepertoire HTBI primers and Arm-PCR of CDR3 regions. MiXCR was run by TCRdb on the multiplex PCR reads, yielding one entry per CDR3 protein. Of about 540,000 distinct CDR3 sequences in the sample, less than 15% were seen once. The ends were cut back, 6 bases at V and 5 bases at J, with 13 bases in the middle. CDR3 length equals 13 residues. The same data also went into a second study, on T cells in Graves' hyperthyroidism and ophthalmopathy. As that study records: Uncontrolled infections, other autoimmune diseases, pregnancy or lactation led to exclusion of patients.

This material consisted of peripheral blood mononuclear cells (PBMCs), taken at new diagnosis, from a patient treated with antithyroid drugs. The chain combines TRBV12-3 or TRBV12-4 with TRBJ1-2; no clear D gene. The sequence was obtained from a man aged 25 to 40 with Graves disease. In nucleotides, the CDR3 is TGTGCCAGCAGCCGAGAGAGATCGTATGGCTACACCTTC. Encoded protein: CASSRERSYGYTF.